This record looks at one TCR beta chain sequence and its context. The data were taken from a study of shared T cell receptors in the human thymus. Per germline, CDR1 SEHNR and CDR2 FQNEAQ (reference sequence). Between the trimmed V and J ends, which lost 5 bases and 0 bases, there was a span of 14 bases. This CDR3 is 16 amino acids long. TCRdb's copy holds only in-frame clones and misses some; the assay was immunoSEQ multiplex PCR. In the table there are over 65,000 clones, around 96% of which are singletons. The chain links TRBV7-9 to TRBJ1-3; TRBD1 might be the D (6 bases). The sequenced sample was thymocytes. The source of this sequence is a human donor. As DNA, the CDR3 is TGTGCCAGCAGCAAGGACAGCCACAGCTCTGGAAACACCATATATTTT. This translates into CASSKDSHSSGNTIYF.